This T cell receptor beta chain was observed in a study of CXCR3-negative and CXCR3-positive naive CD8 T cells. Study findings and constraints: In both naive subsets diversity was comparably high, whereas memory CD8+ cells showed much lower diversity. TRB CDR3 properties served as the basis for inferring TCR strength, and surface CD5 was comparable between naive subsets.

The study made its TRB cDNA libraries by 5' RACE, adding UMI labels. For each CDR3 protein, TCRdb gives one entry from its re-call of the 5' RACE reads, without DNA. The sample table sets out approximately 52,000 distinct CDR3 sequences. This CDR3 comprises 15 residues. The germline CDR1 and CDR2 sequences are SGHTA and FQGTGA. Of note for this clonotype: Its antigen is still unknown.

Investigators sorted each CD8+ T cell subset in triplicate, taking around 290,000 cells each time. This sequence originates from a human donor in good health. Some clones in this sample may be carry-over from other donors' samples. The gene calls are TRBV7-3 and TRBJ2-1; checking the TCRdb D call of TRBD1 is not possible without DNA. Sequencing was performed on memory CD8+ T cells from blood. The CDR3 reads CASSGGETKLNEQFF.